This T cell receptor beta chain is from a study of T cell responses to AZD1222 COVID-19 vaccine (dated by TCRdb to the early 2020s). A note on the overall study: AZD1222 recipients with second doses at about 4 weeks or about 12 weeks were pooled, because spike-specific TCR depth and breadth did not differ between schedules. A total of 230 to 250 trial participants underwent TCR sequencing, of whom some 200 had received two doses of AZD1222 and about 25 had received two doses of the MenACWY control vaccine. Enrollment into the trials was organized by age into subgroups of 18-55, 56-69 and 70-plus years, and those subgroups contained around 150, 28 and 57 TCR-sequenced participants, respectively. Here is what the overall study found, with its caveats: Vaccine-associated CD4 TCRs spanned the whole spike protein, with dominant responses in regions 160-218 and 743-854. Reportedly, almost half of the unique spike-specific TCRs recognized epitopes lying outside the regions that are mutated in the B.1.351 and B.1.1.7 variants. Participants were mostly white British, with more females than males. The authors suggested clonal diversity may have been underestimated. Conclusions about previously exposed vaccinees were limited because only six AZD1222 recipients were SARS-CoV-2 seropositive at baseline. Because no day 14 peak-response samples were available, the repertoires could be characterized only after the peak T cell response. The 56-69-year group was small, and its depth increase did not reach significance, likely because of low power. Spike-specific TCR breadth and depth rose significantly after two AZD1222 doses compared with day 0 and with MenACWY recipients.

The sample's time point label is to be understood as: baseline before first vaccination. The vaccinee samples were drawn from two UK trials, COV001 and COV002, one of which was a single-blind randomized controlled phase 2/3 trial testing AZD1222 (ChAdOx1 nCoV-19) in healthy adults. For TCRbeta chain sequencing, PBMC samples from trial participants were taken at day 0 and at day 28 after the second dose. V is pared back by 4 bases and J by 3 bases, with 7 bases lying between the germline termini. According to the germline V gene (reference sequence), CDR1 reads SEHNR and CDR2 reads FQNEAQ. From the cysteine up to the phenylalanine, the CDR3 has a length of 13 residues. The read is trimmed to its CDR3 DNA, 39 bases read in frame from base 1. With respect to this clone: Its antigen remains unidentified. Base qualities were left out, and no much larger clone turns up one base away.

The CDR3 regions of human TCRbeta chains were analyzed by immunosequencing. As for how the authors treated the data: Repertoire TCRs were checked for matches against a reference library of SARS-CoV-2-specific TCRs that had been generated using the MIRA antigen-specificity platform. Breadth meant the fraction of unique TCRs that were SARS-CoV-2-associated, whereas depth meant the fraction of total T cells that were SARS-CoV-2-associated. Using the MIRA data, each spike-specific TCR was mapped to the spike region that the TCR reacts to and placed in a CD4 or CD8 class. Log10-transformed breadth and depth values were compared by one-way ANOVA with Sidak's multiple comparisons tests. Held by TCRdb, this immuneACCESS table contains in-frame sequences only and omits some clones. Under half of the omission traces to an unresolved V gene where checked; the cause of the rest is unknown. V and J calls and clone size are as listed in that table; D and trimming were resolved from the DNA. This sample comprises some 200,000 clones, approximately 91% of them detected only once. The ten largest clones add up to 0.99% of the sample.

This sequence was found in an adult in good health. This specimen consisted of peripheral blood, obtained on day 0 of AZD1222 vaccination. The chain couples TRBV7-9 to TRBJ1-5; too little of a D gene remains to name it. In nucleotides, the sequence is TGTGCCAGCAGCTACACTCTCAATCAGCCCCAGCATTTT. Translated, this is CASSYTLNQPQHF. The CDR3 plus the reference TRBV7-9 and TRBJ1-5 genes for the other parts give the full variable domain: DTGVSQNPRHKITKRGQNVTFRCDPISEHNRLYWYRQTLGQGPEFLTYFQNEAQLEKSRLLSDRFSAERPKGSFSTLEIQRTEQGDSAMYLCASSYTLNQPQHFGDGTRLSIL.